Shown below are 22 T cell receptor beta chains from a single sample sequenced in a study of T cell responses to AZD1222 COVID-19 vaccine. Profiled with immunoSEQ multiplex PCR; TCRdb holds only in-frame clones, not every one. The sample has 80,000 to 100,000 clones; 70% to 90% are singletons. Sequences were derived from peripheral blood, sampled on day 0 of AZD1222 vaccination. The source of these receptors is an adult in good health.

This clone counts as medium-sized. The CDR3 region is CATSSGPGVYEQYF. CDR3 DNA sequence: TGTGCCACCAGCAGTGGGCCGGGGGTTTACGAGCAGTACTTC. The rearrangement joins TRBV15 to TRBJ2-7, with D possibly TRBD2 on 6 matching bases. Trimming took 3 bases from V and 4 from J, leaving 13 bases between them. The CDR3 runs to 14 residues. Germline values: CDR1 LNHNV, CDR2 YYDKDF (reference sequence).

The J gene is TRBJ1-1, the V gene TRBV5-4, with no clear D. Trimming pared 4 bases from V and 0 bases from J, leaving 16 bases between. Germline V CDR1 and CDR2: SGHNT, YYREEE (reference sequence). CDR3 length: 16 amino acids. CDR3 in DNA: TGTGCCAGCAGCCCGGACGGACTCCTCATGAACACTGAAGCTTTCTTT. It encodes CASSPDGLLMNTEAFF.

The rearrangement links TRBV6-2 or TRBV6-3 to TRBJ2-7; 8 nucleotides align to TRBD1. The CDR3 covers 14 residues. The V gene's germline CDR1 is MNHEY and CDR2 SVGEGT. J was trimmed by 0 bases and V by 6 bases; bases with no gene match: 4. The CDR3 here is CASSRTGSSYEQYF. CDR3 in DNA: TGTGCCAGCAGCCGGACAGGGAGCTCCTACGAGCAGTACTTC.

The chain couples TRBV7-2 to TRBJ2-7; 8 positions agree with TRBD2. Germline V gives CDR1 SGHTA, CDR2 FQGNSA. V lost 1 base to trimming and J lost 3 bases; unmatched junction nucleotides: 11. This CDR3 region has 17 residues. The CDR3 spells CASSLGRGGRNIYEQYF. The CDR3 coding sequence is TGTGCCAGCAGCTTAGGCCGTGGCGGGAGGAACATCTACGAGCAGTACTTC. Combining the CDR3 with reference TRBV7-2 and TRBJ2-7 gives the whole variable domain GAGVSQSPSNKVTEKGKDVELRCDPISGHTALYWYRQSLGQGLEFLIYFQGNSAPDKSGLPSDRFSAERTGGSVSTLTIQRTQQEDSAVYLCASSLGRGGRNIYEQYFGPGTRLTVT.

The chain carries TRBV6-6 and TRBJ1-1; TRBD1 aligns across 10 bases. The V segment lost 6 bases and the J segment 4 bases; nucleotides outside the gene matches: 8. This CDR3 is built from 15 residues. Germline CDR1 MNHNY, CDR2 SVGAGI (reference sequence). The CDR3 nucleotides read TGTGCCAGCAGCCCGACAGGGGGCGGGAGCACTGAAGCTTTCTTT. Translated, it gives CASSPTGGGSTEAFF.

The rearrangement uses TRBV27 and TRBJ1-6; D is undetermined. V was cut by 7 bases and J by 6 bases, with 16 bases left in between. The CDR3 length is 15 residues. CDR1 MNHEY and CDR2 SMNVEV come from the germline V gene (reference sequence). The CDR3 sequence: CASIFDMAANSPLHF. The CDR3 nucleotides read TGTGCCAGCATCTTTGACATGGCAGCTAATTCACCCCTCCACTTT.

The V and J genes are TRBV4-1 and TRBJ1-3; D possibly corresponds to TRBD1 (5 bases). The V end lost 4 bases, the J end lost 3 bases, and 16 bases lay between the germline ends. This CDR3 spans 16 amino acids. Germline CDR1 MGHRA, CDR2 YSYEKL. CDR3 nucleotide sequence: TGCGCCAGCAGCCCTGGGGCAGGCTTTTTTGGAAACACCATATATTTT. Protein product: CASSPGAGFFGNTIYF.

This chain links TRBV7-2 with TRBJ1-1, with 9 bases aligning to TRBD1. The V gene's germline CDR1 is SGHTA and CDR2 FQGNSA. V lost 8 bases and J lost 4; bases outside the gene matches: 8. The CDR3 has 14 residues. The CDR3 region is CASGPQGAVTEAFF. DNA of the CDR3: TGTGCCAGCGGTCCACAGGGGGCGGTCACTGAAGCTTTCTTT. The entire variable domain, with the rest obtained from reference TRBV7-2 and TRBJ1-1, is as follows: GAGVSQSPSNKVTEKGKDVELRCDPISGHTALYWYRQSLGQGLEFLIYFQGNSAPDKSGLPSDRFSAERTGGSVSTLTIQRTQQEDSAVYLCASGPQGAVTEAFFGQGTRLTVV.

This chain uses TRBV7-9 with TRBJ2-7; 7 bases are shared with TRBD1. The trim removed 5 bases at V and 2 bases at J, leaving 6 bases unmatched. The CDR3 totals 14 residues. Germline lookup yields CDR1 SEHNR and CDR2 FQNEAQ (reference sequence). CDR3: CASSERQGTYEQYF. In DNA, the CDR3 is TGTGCCAGCAGCGAAAGACAGGGTACCTACGAGCAGTACTTC.

The CDR3 DNA reads as TGTGCCAGCAGCGGAAGGGGGACCGGGATAGGGGAAAAACTGTTTTTT. Translated, it gives CASSGRGTGIGEKLFF. This sequence joins TRBV5-6 and TRBJ1-4, with D perhaps matching TRBD1 (6 bases). The germline gives CDR1 SGHDT, CDR2 YYEEEE. Trimming pared 4 bases from V and 8 bases from J, leaving 21 bases between. The CDR3 runs to 16 residues.

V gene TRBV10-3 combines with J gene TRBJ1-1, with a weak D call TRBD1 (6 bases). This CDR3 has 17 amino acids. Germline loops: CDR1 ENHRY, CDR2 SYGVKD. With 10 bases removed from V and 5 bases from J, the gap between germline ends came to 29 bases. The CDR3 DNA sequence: TGTGCCACCAACGATGTGTCAGCAAGAAGAGGGGGGACTGAAGCTTTCTTT. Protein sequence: CATNDVSARRGGTEAFF.

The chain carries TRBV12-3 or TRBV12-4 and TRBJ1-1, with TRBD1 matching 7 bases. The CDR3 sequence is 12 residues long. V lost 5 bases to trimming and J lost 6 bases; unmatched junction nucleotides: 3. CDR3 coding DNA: TGTGCCAGCAGTCAGACAGGGCCTGAAGCTTTCTTT. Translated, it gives CASSQTGPEAFF.

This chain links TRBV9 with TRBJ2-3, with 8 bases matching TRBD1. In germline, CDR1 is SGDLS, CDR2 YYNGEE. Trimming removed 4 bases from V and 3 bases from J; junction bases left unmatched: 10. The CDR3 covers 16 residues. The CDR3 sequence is CASSPRTGQSTDTQYF. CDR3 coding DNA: TGTGCCAGCAGCCCCCGGACAGGGCAAAGTACAGATACGCAGTATTTT.

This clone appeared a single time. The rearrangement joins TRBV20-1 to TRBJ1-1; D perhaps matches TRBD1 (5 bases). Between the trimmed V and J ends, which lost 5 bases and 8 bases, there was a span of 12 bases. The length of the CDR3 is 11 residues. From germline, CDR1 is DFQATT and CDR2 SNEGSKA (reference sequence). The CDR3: CSAGGDGEAFF. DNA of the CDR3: TGCAGTGCTGGTGGGGACGGGGAAGCTTTCTTT.

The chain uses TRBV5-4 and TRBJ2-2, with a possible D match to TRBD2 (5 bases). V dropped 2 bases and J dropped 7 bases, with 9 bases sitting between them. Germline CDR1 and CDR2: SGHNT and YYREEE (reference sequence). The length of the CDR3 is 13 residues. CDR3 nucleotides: TGTGCCAGCAGCTTACCAGAGGGCGGGGAGCTGTTTTTT. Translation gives CASSLPEGGELFF.

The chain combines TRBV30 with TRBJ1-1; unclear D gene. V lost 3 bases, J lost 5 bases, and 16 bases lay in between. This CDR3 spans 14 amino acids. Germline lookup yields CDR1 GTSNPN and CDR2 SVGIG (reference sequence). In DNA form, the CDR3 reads TGTGCCTGGAGAGATATTGTGTGGGTTACTGAAGCTTTCTTT. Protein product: CAWRDIVWVTEAFF.

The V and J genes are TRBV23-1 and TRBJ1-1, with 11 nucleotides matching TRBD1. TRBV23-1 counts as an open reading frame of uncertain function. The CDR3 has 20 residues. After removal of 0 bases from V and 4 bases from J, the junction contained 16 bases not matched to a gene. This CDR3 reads CASSQSRGEDRGLGGTEAFF. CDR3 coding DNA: TGCGCCAGCAGTCAATCAAGAGGGGAGGACAGGGGGCTTGGTGGCACTGAAGCTTTCTTT.

CDR3 protein: CASIPGPLRAGEQYF. CDR3 nucleotide sequence: TGTGCCAGCATACCCGGCCCCCTGCGAGCTGGGGAGCAGTACTTC. The chain employs TRBV2 and TRBJ2-7; D is unclear. Germline CDR1 SNHLY, CDR2 FYNNEI. The V and J ends lost 7 bases and 7 bases respectively, with 23 bases between them. The CDR3 sequence is 15 residues long.

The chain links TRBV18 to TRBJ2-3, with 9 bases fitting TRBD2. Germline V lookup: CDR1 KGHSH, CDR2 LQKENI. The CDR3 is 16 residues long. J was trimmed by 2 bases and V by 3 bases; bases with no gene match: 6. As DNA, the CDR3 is TGTGCCAGCTCACCTCTTAGCGGGAGCAACACAGATACGCAGTATTTT. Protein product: CASSPLSGSNTDTQYF. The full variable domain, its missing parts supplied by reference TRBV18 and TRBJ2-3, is NAGVMQNPRHLVRRRGQEARLRCSPMKGHSHVYWYRQLPEEGLKFMVYLQKENIIDESGMPKERFSAEFPKEGPSILRIQQVVRGDSAAYFCASSPLSGSNTDTQYFGPGTRLTVL.

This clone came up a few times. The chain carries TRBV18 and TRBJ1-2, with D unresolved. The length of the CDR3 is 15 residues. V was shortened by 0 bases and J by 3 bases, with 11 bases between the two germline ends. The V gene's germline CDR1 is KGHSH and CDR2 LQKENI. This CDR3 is CASSPPEPGDYGYTF. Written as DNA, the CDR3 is TGTGCCAGCTCACCACCCGAGCCTGGGGACTATGGCTACACCTTC.

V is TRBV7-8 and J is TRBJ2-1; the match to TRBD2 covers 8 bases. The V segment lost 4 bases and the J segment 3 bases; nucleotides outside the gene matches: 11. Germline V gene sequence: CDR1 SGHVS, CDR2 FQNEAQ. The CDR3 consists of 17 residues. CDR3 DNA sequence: TGTGCCAGCAGCTACCAATGGGGCGGGAGGTTCTACAATGAGCAGTTCTTC. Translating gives CASSYQWGGRFYNEQFF.

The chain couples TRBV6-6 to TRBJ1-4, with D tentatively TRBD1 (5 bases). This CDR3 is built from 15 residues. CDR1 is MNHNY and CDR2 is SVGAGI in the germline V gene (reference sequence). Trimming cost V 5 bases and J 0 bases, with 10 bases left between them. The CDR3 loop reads CASSLVGATNEKLFF. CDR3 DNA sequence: TGTGCCAGCAGTCTAGTAGGGGCAACTAATGAAAAACTGTTTTTT.